A selection of T cell receptor beta chains follows, all from one sample in a study of blood T cell repertoires in COVID-19. Assay: immunoSEQ multiplex PCR; the TCRdb copy retains only in-frame clones and omits some. This sample has roughly 64,000 clones, with 65% to 90% found just once. Material: peripheral blood. These receptors all stem from an older woman with acute or convalescent COVID-19. CDR3s include the opening cysteine and the closing phenylalanine or tryptophan. D genes are given only for firm matches. Only some rows state a clone size, as once, few, many or a class for expanded clones.

V gene	clone size	J gene	D gene	CDR3 DNA	CDR3 protein
TRBV6-2/TRBV6-3	NA	TRBJ2-1	NA	TGTGCCAGCAGCCCTGGGGGAGGGGGCAATGAGCAGTTCTTC	CASSPGGGGNEQFF
TRBV6-5	NA	TRBJ2-3	TRBD1	TGTGCCAGCAGTAGAAATAGACAGGGGGAAGTATTGTATTTT	CASSRNRQGEVLYF
TRBV6-1	once	TRBJ1-4	NA	TGTGCCAGCAGTGAGTCCGGATGGGGCATGGGGAAACTGTTTTTT	CASSESGWGMGKLFF
TRBV5-1	NA	TRBJ2-1	TRBD1	TGCGCCAGCAGCTTGGAAGGGGGACAGGGGAGCTCCTACAATGAGCAGTTCTTC	CASSLEGGQGSSYNEQFF
TRBV10-3	NA	TRBJ2-1	TRBD1	TGTGCCATCACCGGGCATTCTACGGGACAGGGGATTGATGAGCAGTTCTTC	CAITGHSTGQGIDEQFF
TRBV9	NA	TRBJ2-3	NA	TGTGCCAGCAGCGTAGGTACAGATGGGGGCACGAATACGCAGTATTTT	CASSVGTDGGTNTQYF
TRBV13	NA	TRBJ1-5	NA	TGTGCCAGCAGCTTGAAAGGGGATCGCAATCAGCCCCAGCATTTT	CASSLKGDRNQPQHF
TRBV6-1	NA	TRBJ1-2	NA	TGTGCCAGCAGTGAAACGCAGGGCCTCTATGGCTACACCTTC	CASSETQGLYGYTF
TRBV9	NA	TRBJ2-3	NA	TGTGCCAGCAGCCCAGACTCTATAGATACGCAGTATTTT	CASSPDSIDTQYF
TRBV24-1	NA	TRBJ1-3	NA	TGTGCCACCAGTGAAACAGGGATCTCTGGAAACACCATATATTTT	CATSETGISGNTIYF
TRBV5-6	NA	TRBJ1-1	NA	TGTGCCAGCAGCACCGCCAGAAACACTGAAGCTTTCTTT	CASSTARNTEAFF
TRBV6-1	few	TRBJ1-4	TRBD1	TGTGCCAGCAGTGATAAAAGTGGGGGACAGGGCGAAAAACTGTTTTTT	CASSDKSGGQGEKLFF
TRBV3-1/TRBV3-2	NA	TRBJ2-5	NA	TGTGCCAGCAGCCAAACACGGGGTCGCCAAGAGACCCAGTACTTC	CASSQTRGRQETQYF
TRBV6-1	NA	TRBJ2-5	NA	TGTGCCAGCAGTGAAGGAGGGCTCTTTGGGGAGACCCAGTACTTC	CASSEGGLFGETQYF
TRBV2	NA	TRBJ1-1	NA	TGTGCCAGCAGTAGAGGGGGGAACACTGAAGCTTTCTTT	CASSRGGNTEAFF
TRBV4-1	NA	TRBJ2-3	TRBD2	TGCGCCAGCAAATACCTAGCGGGAACAGATACGCAGTATTTT	CASKYLAGTDTQYF
TRBV18	few	TRBJ2-3	TRBD1	TGTGCCAGCTCACCTAAAGGGGGCGCGACAGATACGCAGTATTTT	CASSPKGGATDTQYF
TRBV14	NA	TRBJ1-3	NA	TGTGCCAGCAGCCCGCGCCTCTCTGGAAACACCATATATTTT	CASSPRLSGNTIYF
TRBV19	few	TRBJ2-7	TRBD2	TGTGCCAGTAGTATCGAGCGGGGGCCTTACGAGCAGTACTTC	CASSIERGPYEQYF
TRBV19	NA	TRBJ2-7	TRBD1	TGTGCCAGTAGTGCTAAGGGACAGACGAGCTCCTACGAGCAGTACTTC	CASSAKGQTSSYEQYF
TRBV6-6	NA	TRBJ2-7	TRBD1	TGTGCCAGCAGTTACGGGACAGGGGAAGTCTACGAGCAGTACTTC	CASSYGTGEVYEQYF
TRBV5-1	few	TRBJ1-2	TRBD1	TGCGCCAGCAGCTCGAGACAGGGTTCCCATGGCTACACCTTC	CASSSRQGSHGYTF
TRBV5-4	NA	TRBJ1-2	TRBD1	TGTGCCAGCAGCATAAGACAGGGAAACTATGGCTACACCTTC	CASSIRQGNYGYTF
TRBV5-8	NA	TRBJ1-4	NA	TGTGCCGGGGCGGCAGGAAAGAGAACTAATGAAAAACTGTTTTTT	CAGAAGKRTNEKLFF
TRBV19	NA	TRBJ1-5	TRBD1	TGTGCCAGCGCATCGGACAGGGACAATCAGCCCCAGCATTTT	CASASDRDNQPQHF
TRBV6-1	once	TRBJ1-2	TRBD1	TGTGCCAGCGGTGACACTGGGACAGGGGCCGATGGCTACACCTTC	CASGDTGTGADGYTF
TRBV5-1	NA	TRBJ2-3	NA	TGCGCCAGCAGCTCCCAGGTGGGGCCCACAGATACGCAGTATTTT	CASSSQVGPTDTQYF
TRBV7-9	NA	TRBJ1-6	NA	TGTGCCAGCAGCTCGCCCCCAGGGGAGGGGGGTAATTCACCCCTCCACTTT	CASSSPPGEGGNSPLHF
TRBV30	NA	TRBJ1-1	NA	TGTGCCTGGAGTGTGAGGGGACAAAGCACTGAAGCTTTCTTT	CAWSVRGQSTEAFF
TRBV5-1	few	TRBJ2-7	TRBD2	TGCGCCAGCAGCTTGGTACTCGGGGGGGCCGTGTACTTC	CASSLVLGGAVYF
TRBV29-1	NA	TRBJ1-1	NA	TGCAGCGTTGGAATCACAGGGACATACATGAACACTGAAGCTTTCTTT	CSVGITGTYMNTEAFF
TRBV9	few	TRBJ1-1	NA	TGTGCCAGCAGCGTATGGGAGACAGGAGAAGCTTTCTTT	CASSVWETGEAFF
TRBV5-1	once	TRBJ2-2	NA	TGCGCCAGCAGCCTCCAGGGGTCGGGCACCGGGGAGCTGTTTTTT	CASSLQGSGTGELFF
TRBV5-4	NA	TRBJ1-1	TRBD1	TGTGCCAGCAGGCCAGGGGGCGTCGGCACTGAAGCTTTCTTT	CASRPGGVGTEAFF
TRBV3-1/TRBV3-2	once	TRBJ2-5	NA	TGTGCCAGCAGCCAATCCGGTGGGGGGGCCCCAGAGACCCAGTACTTC	CASSQSGGGAPETQYF
TRBV27	NA	TRBJ2-2	NA	TGTGCCAGCAGTTCCACCTGGGGGGGCACGGCCGGGGAGCTGTTTTTT	CASSSTWGGTAGELFF
TRBV10-3	NA	TRBJ1-1	NA	TGTGCCATCAGTGCAGGGGCGTACACTGAAGCTTTCTTT	CAISAGAYTEAFF
TRBV4-2	NA	TRBJ2-7	TRBD1	TGTGCCAGCAGCCACTACGACAGGGTCTCCGAGCAGTACTTC	CASSHYDRVSEQYF
TRBV6-5	NA	TRBJ1-1	TRBD1	TGTGCCAGCAGTTCCCGGGACAGGGGCACTGAAGCTTTCTTT	CASSSRDRGTEAFF
TRBV4-2	NA	TRBJ2-7	TRBD2	TGTGCCAGCAGCCAAGATCGTCCCGGGGGGAGCTCCTACGAGCAGTACTTC	CASSQDRPGGSSYEQYF
TRBV12-3/TRBV12-4	NA	TRBJ2-7	TRBD1	TGTGCCAGCAGGGTGACAGGGCCCTACGAGCAGTACTTC	CASRVTGPYEQYF
TRBV6-1	once	TRBJ2-4	NA	TGTGCCAGCAGTGAAAAGCTAGTCGGGGCCAAAAACATTCAGTACTTC	CASSEKLVGAKNIQYF
TRBV6-1	NA	TRBJ2-7	NA	TGTGCCAGCAGTGAACCCCGGGATCCCTACGAGCAGTACTTC	CASSEPRDPYEQYF
TRBV11-3	NA	TRBJ2-1	TRBD2	TGTGCCAGCAGCTTAGGCGGGGGTAGGGTCAATGAGCAGTTCTTC	CASSLGGGRVNEQFF
TRBV6-5	few	TRBJ1-5	NA	TGTGCCAGCAGTCCCTCGGGTATAAGCAATCAGCCCCAGCATTTT	CASSPSGISNQPQHF
TRBV5-4	few	TRBJ1-5	NA	TGTGCCAGCAGCTTGGACATCAATCAGCCCCAGCATTTT	CASSLDINQPQHF
TRBV11-2	NA	TRBJ1-2	NA	TGTGCCAGCAGTTTCACGTGGGGCGGCTACACCTTC	CASSFTWGGYTF
TRBV7-9	NA	TRBJ1-1	NA	TGTGCCAGCAGCGTGGCGGTGAACACTGAAGCTTTCTTT	CASSVAVNTEAFF